A single T cell receptor beta chain is shown here with its context. Its antigen is as yet unknown. An end of the junction does not agree with germline; a read error may underlie this. The V gene's germline CDR1 is LGHNA and CDR2 YSLEER. This CDR3 has 13 residues. This entry belongs to a study of response to subunit inactivated influenza vaccine. MiXCR, applied by TCRdb to the RT-PCR reads, yields one record per CDR3 protein. The sample carries approximately 530,000 distinct CDR3 sequences, 6.5% to 8% recorded once. Study-wide results and limits: Researchers suggested that each seasonal influenza vaccination recruits few new T cells.

The rearrangement uses TRBV4-3 and TRBJ2-1; no clear D. This TCR was recovered from a man aged 45 to 70 who received an inactivated influenza vaccine. Sequences were derived from PBMCs from blood, sampled 23 to 25 months after vaccination. CDR3: CASSSELGPTQIF. CDR3 sequence (DNA): TGCGCCAGCAGCTCCGAGCTAGGTCCCACCCAAATCTTC.